These T cell receptor beta chains were read from a single sample in a study of OX40 agonist ivuxolimab in advanced cancers. The data were produced by immunoSEQ multiplex PCR, yet TCRdb's version contains in-frame clones alone and is incomplete. The data hold fewer than 80,000 clones, with 85% to 90% observed a single time. Sequences were derived from CD4+ or CD8+ T cells sorted from blood, sampled in a trial of the OX40 agonist ivuxolimab. These receptors were obtained from an adult with an advanced solid tumor such as melanoma, head and neck, liver or kidney cancer. Both conserved end residues are part of each CDR3. D genes are given only for firm matches. The size of a clone is reported for some rows only, either as once, few or many, or as a class for expanded clones.

>TRBJ2-3|.|TRBV18|TRBD1
CASSPGTASTDTQYF
TGTGCCAGCTCCCCCGGGACAGCTAGCACAGATACGCAGTATTTT
>TRBJ2-2|.|TRBV7-9|TRBD1
CASSLPGQGNTGELFF
TGTGCCAGCAGCTTACCGGGACAGGGAAACACCGGGGAGCTGTTTTTT
>TRBJ1-4|.|TRBV30|TRBD1
CASTGANEKLFF
TGTGCCTCGACAGGGGCTAATGAAAAACTGTTTTTT
>TRBJ2-1|.|TRBV7-9|TRBD1
CASSLRGQGFYEQFF
TGTGCCAGCAGCCTCCGGGGACAGGGCTTTTATGAGCAGTTCTTC
>TRBJ2-7|once|TRBV30|.
CAWSVQMAYEQYF
TGTGCCTGGAGTGTACAAATGGCCTACGAGCAGTACTTC
>TRBJ2-1|.|TRBV7-9|TRBD2
CASSSTSGDYNEQFF
TGTGCCAGCAGCTCGACTAGCGGGGACTACAATGAGCAGTTCTTC
>TRBJ2-7|once|TRBV6-5|TRBD2
CASSYSQRGYEQYF
TGTGCCAGCAGTTACTCGCAGCGGGGCTACGAGCAGTACTTC
>TRBJ2-2|.|TRBV28|TRBD1
CASSLRTGNGELFF
TGTGCCAGCAGCCTCAGGACAGGCAACGGGGAGCTGTTTTTT
>TRBJ2-7|once|TRBV29-1|.
CSVEDLSGWEYF
TGCAGCGTTGAAGATCTATCAGGTTGGGAGTACTTC
>TRBJ1-2|.|TRBV27|TRBD1
CASRPGDRGFDGYTF
TGTGCCAGCAGGCCAGGAGACAGGGGCTTCGACGGCTACACCTTC
>TRBJ1-5|.|TRBV6-6|.
CASSAISSNQPQHF
TGTGCCAGCAGCGCGATATCTAGCAATCAGCCCCAGCATTTT
>TRBJ1-4|.|TRBV4-1|.
CASSHLPGTSEKLFF
TGCGCCAGCAGCCACCTTCCAGGGACCTCTGAAAAACTGTTTTTT
>TRBJ1-1|.|TRBV9|.
CASSVVQGYTEAFF
TGTGCCAGCAGCGTAGTTCAGGGGTATACTGAAGCTTTCTTT
>TRBJ1-1|.|TRBV29-1|.
CSISDHLNTEAFF
TGCAGCATCTCCGATCATTTGAACACTGAAGCTTTCTTT
>TRBJ2-7|.|TRBV7-8|TRBD1
CASSRGDSTYEQYF
TGTGCCAGCAGCCGTGGGGACAGCACCTACGAGCAGTACTTC
>TRBJ2-2|.|TRBV27|.
CASSLSAGANTGELFF
TGTGCCAGCAGTTTATCAGCAGGAGCGAACACCGGGGAGCTGTTTTTT
>TRBJ1-1|.|TRBV7-3|.
CASRLRVGLNTEAFF
TGTGCCAGCAGGTTAAGGGTAGGATTGAACACTGAAGCTTTCTTT
>TRBJ2-1|.|TRBV27|TRBD1
CASSSQGSSYNEQFF
TGTGCCAGCAGTTCACAGGGGAGCTCCTACAATGAGCAGTTCTTC
>TRBJ1-6|.|TRBV19|TRBD1
CASSTPSGAGGNSYNSPLHF
TGTGCCAGTAGTACTCCGTCGGGGGCAGGGGGCAACTCCTATAATTCACCCCTCCACTTT
>TRBJ2-7|.|TRBV4-3|TRBD2
CASSQGGGAGAFPYEQYF
TGCGCCAGCAGCCAAGGGGGGGGAGCGGGAGCCTTCCCCTACGAGCAGTACTTC
>TRBJ2-3|.|TRBV28|.
CASSLSGDYTDTQYF
TGTGCCAGCAGTTTAAGTGGAGATTACACAGATACGCAGTATTTT
>TRBJ2-1|.|TRBV7-2|TRBD2
CASAGGLAGYNEQFF
TGTGCCAGCGCTGGGGGACTAGCGGGTTACAATGAGCAGTTCTTC
>TRBJ2-1|many|TRBV6-4|TRBD2
CASSETSGRAGEQFF
TGTGCCAGCAGTGAGACTAGCGGGAGGGCCGGGGAGCAGTTCTTC
>TRBJ1-1|.|TRBV19|.
CASRLTGSGNTEAFF
TGTGCCAGTAGACTGACTGGGAGTGGGAACACTGAAGCTTTCTTT
>TRBJ2-5|.|TRBV30|TRBD1
CAWSEFRTGGQETQYF
TGTGCCTGGAGTGAATTTCGGACAGGGGGACAGGAGACCCAGTACTTC
>TRBJ2-7|.|TRBV6-5|.
CASSYAISYEQYF
TGTGCCAGCAGTTACGCTATCAGCTACGAGCAGTACTTC
>TRBJ1-1|once|TRBV27|.
CASRMGGSTEAFF
TGTGCCAGCAGGATGGGGGGAAGCACTGAAGCTTTCTTT
>TRBJ2-7|medium-sized|TRBV4-2|TRBD1
CASSPWTGGGEQYF
TGTGCCAGCAGCCCTTGGACAGGGGGCGGCGAGCAGTACTTC
>TRBJ2-5|.|TRBV7-8|.
CASSLDWTVGETQYF
TGTGCCAGCAGCTTAGATTGGACAGTCGGAGAGACCCAGTACTTC
>TRBJ2-5|.|TRBV29-1|.
CSVEGQSFKYEETQYF
TGCAGCGTTGAAGGGCAATCGTTTAAATACGAAGAGACCCAGTACTTC
>TRBJ1-1|.|TRBV13|.
CASSLGQNTEAFF
TGTGCCAGCAGCCTGGGACAGAACACTGAAGCTTTCTTT
>TRBJ2-5|.|TRBV6-5|TRBD2
CASSYSAGGGETQYF
TGTGCCAGCAGTTACTCGGCGGGGGGGGGCGAGACCCAGTACTTC
>TRBJ2-7|.|TRBV27|.
CASSSGLYPDEQYF
TGTGCCAGCAGTTCGGGCCTTTATCCCGACGAGCAGTACTTC
>TRBJ2-7|.|TRBV19|.
CASSIDPGYEQYF
TGTGCCAGTAGTATAGATCCCGGATACGAGCAGTACTTC
>TRBJ1-1|.|TRBV19|.
CASSLQGKNTEAFF
TGTGCCAGTAGCTTACAGGGTAAGAACACTGAAGCTTTCTTT
>TRBJ2-7|.|TRBV11-2|.
CASSFTYEQYF
TGTGCCAGCAGTTTTACCTACGAGCAGTACTTC
>TRBJ1-6|.|TRBV7-9|TRBD1
CASSSGTGRGPLHF
TGTGCCAGCAGCTCTGGGACAGGGAGGGGACCCCTCCACTTT
>TRBJ2-7|.|TRBV6-6|.
CASSYGGYYEQYF
TGTGCCAGCAGTTACGGAGGGTACTACGAGCAGTACTTC
>TRBJ2-7|.|TRBV7-8|.
CASSSGGQAQPYEQYF
TGTGCCAGCAGCTCAGGCGGGCAGGCCCAGCCCTACGAGCAGTACTTC
>TRBJ1-1|.|TRBV28|.
CASSLRFLGGTEAFF
TGTGCCAGCAGTTTAAGGTTTCTCGGGGGCACTGAAGCTTTCTTT
>TRBJ2-5|.|TRBV12-5|TRBD1
CASGGGDRRETQYF
TGTGCTAGTGGTGGCGGGGACAGGAGGGAGACCCAGTACTTC
>TRBJ2-7|.|TRBV6-5|.
CASSWGRGSYEQYF
TGTGCCAGCAGTTGGGGCAGGGGAAGTTACGAGCAGTACTTC
>TRBJ1-1|.|TRBV7-8|TRBD1
CASSYPPGGGLTEAFF
TGTGCCAGCAGCTACCCCCCGGGAGGGGGCCTCACTGAAGCTTTCTTT
>TRBJ2-2|once|TRBV7-9|TRBD2
CASSPMAGVLPGELFF
TGTGCCAGCAGCCCAATGGCGGGAGTCCTTCCCGGGGAGCTGTTTTTT